This passage covers 11 T cell receptor beta chains from one sample sequenced in a study of OX40 agonist ivuxolimab in advanced cancers. Method: immunoSEQ multiplex PCR; TCRdb's copy keeps in-frame clones and lacks some. The sample comprises over 45,000 clones, about 89% of which are singletons, and 1.4% rests with the top ten. Source: CD4+ or CD8+ T cells sorted from blood, taken in a trial of the OX40 agonist ivuxolimab. All receptors derive from an adult with an advanced solid tumor such as melanoma, head and neck, liver or kidney cancer.

The rearrangement links TRBV15 to TRBJ2-3, with D possibly being TRBD1 or TRBD2 (5 bases each). The V and J ends lost 3 bases and 2 bases respectively, with 12 bases between them. CDR3 length: 15 amino acids. The germline gives CDR1 LNHNV, CDR2 YYDKDF (reference sequence). The CDR3 sequence: CATSRMGETTDTQYF. CDR3 in DNA: TGTGCCACCAGCAGGATGGGGGAAACCACAGATACGCAGTATTTT.

This clone was seen more than once but under ten times. This sequence joins TRBV5-6 and TRBJ1-2; D gene ambiguous. CDR3 length equals 16 residues. The V gene lost 0 bases and the J gene lost 0 bases, with 12 bases spanning the gap. Germline lookup yields CDR1 SGHDT and CDR2 YYEEEE. CDR3 amino acids: CASSLALDIANYGYTF. As DNA, the CDR3 is TGTGCCAGCAGCTTGGCCCTTGACATAGCTAACTATGGCTACACCTTC. Together with reference TRBV5-6 and TRBJ1-2, the CDR3 gives the full variable domain: DAGVTQSPTHLIKTRGQQVTLRCSPKSGHDTVSWYQQALGQGPQFIFQYYEEEERQRGNFPDRFSGHQFPNYSSELNVNALLLGDSALYLCASSLALDIANYGYTFGSGTRLTVV.

This sequence joins TRBV30 and TRBJ2-7; 11 bases are a match to TRBD1. The V segment lost 2 bases and the J segment 3 bases; nucleotides outside the gene matches: 3. The CDR3 loop spans 14 amino acids. Looked up from germline, CDR1 is GTSNPN and CDR2 is SVGIG (reference sequence). CDR3 region: CAWSLGTGGYEQYF. CDR3 in DNA: TGTGCCTGGAGTCTTGGGACAGGGGGCTACGAGCAGTACTTC.

This chain connects TRBV6-6 to TRBJ1-1; no reliable D call. Trimming took off 4 bases at V and 1 base at J, with 4 bases between the two ends. The CDR3 sequence is 12 residues long. Germline assignment: CDR1 MNHNY and CDR2 SVGAGI (reference sequence). This chain's CDR3 is CASSSGNTEAFF. CDR3 nucleotide sequence: TGTGCCAGCAGTTCGGGGAACACTGAAGCTTTCTTT.

Only one count was recorded for this clone. This sequence joins TRBV7-4 and TRBJ2-7; no reliable D call. V gave up 5 bases and J gave up 0 bases, with 2 bases separating them. The CDR3 sequence is 11 residues long. Germline V gene data show CDR1 as SGHVT and CDR2 as SQSDAQ. The DNA of the CDR3 is TGTGCCAGCAGCGTCTCCTACGAGCAGTACTTC. Translation: CASSVSYEQYF.

V usage is TRBV6-6 and J usage is TRBJ2-5; 13 nucleotides line up with TRBD2. The CDR3 length is 15 residues. Germline V gene data show CDR1 as MNHNY and CDR2 as SVGAGI (reference sequence). The junction had 2 bases not matched to a gene; V was cut back by 5 bases and J by 2 bases. DNA for the CDR3: TGTGCCAGCAGTACGGGACTAGCGGGGCAAGAGACCCAGTACTTC. Translated, it gives CASSTGLAGQETQYF.

This clone was seen a few times. The rearrangement uses TRBV27 and TRBJ1-2; 7 bases are shared with TRBD1. V gave up 6 bases and J gave up 7 bases; unmatched junction bases: 14. This CDR3 is 15 amino acids long. Germline assignment: CDR1 MNHEY and CDR2 SMNVEV (reference sequence). The CDR3 DNA reads TGTGCCAGCAGGCCGACAGGGTGGCAGGTCGGTGGCTACACCTTC. Its protein product is CASRPTGWQVGGYTF.

The rearrangement joins TRBV5-1 to TRBJ2-1; TRBD1 aligns across 7 bases. Trimming cost V 0 bases and J 9 bases; bases outside gene matches: 9. Germline loops: CDR1 SGHRS, CDR2 YFSETQ. The CDR3 totals 15 residues. The CDR3 sequence: CASSLDTGDYGEQFF. In DNA, the CDR3 is TGCGCCAGCAGCTTGGATACAGGGGATTATGGTGAGCAGTTCTTC.

CDR3 sequence (DNA): TGCAGCGTTGAAGACCGAAACAGGGGCGAGCAGTACTTC. Translating gives CSVEDRNRGEQYF. The rearrangement links TRBV29-1 to TRBJ2-7; 7 bases are a match to TRBD1. The junction had 5 bases not matched to a gene; V was cut back by 0 bases and J by 6 bases. The germline V gene has CDR1 SQVTM and CDR2 ANQGSEA. The CDR3 runs to 13 residues.

In its sample, this clone was seen once. This chain links TRBV18 with TRBJ1-4; 12 nucleotides match TRBD1. Germline V lookup: CDR1 KGHSH, CDR2 LQKENI. The CDR3 has 15 residues. With 6 bases clipped from V and 7 bases from J, the junction kept 6 bases outside the gene matches. CDR3 residues: CASSTWDRGLEKLFF. The DNA of the CDR3 is TGTGCCAGCTCCACGTGGGACAGGGGGCTTGAAAAACTGTTTTTT.

This rearrangement joins TRBV7-3 to TRBJ1-1; a weak D match, TRBD1 (5 bases). V was pared by 6 bases and J by 1 base, with 15 bases between. This CDR3 has 15 amino acids. Germline lookup yields CDR1 SGHTA and CDR2 FQGTGA. CDR3 sequence: CASRRDSTQNTEAFF. In nucleotides, the CDR3 is TGTGCCAGCAGGAGGGACTCGACACAGAACACTGAAGCTTTCTTT.